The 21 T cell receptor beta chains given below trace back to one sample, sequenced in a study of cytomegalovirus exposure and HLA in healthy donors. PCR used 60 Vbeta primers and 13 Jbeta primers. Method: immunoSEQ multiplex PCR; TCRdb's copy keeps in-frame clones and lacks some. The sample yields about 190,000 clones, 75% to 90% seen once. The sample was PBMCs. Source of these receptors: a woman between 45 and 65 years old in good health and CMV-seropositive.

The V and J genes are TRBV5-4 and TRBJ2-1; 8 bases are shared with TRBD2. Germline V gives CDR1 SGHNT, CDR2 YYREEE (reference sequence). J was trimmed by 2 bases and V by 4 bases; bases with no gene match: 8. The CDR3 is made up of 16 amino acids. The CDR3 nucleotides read TGTGCCAGCAGCCCACGGCGGGGGGCCCCCTACAATGAGCAGTTCTTC. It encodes CASSPRRGAPYNEQFF.

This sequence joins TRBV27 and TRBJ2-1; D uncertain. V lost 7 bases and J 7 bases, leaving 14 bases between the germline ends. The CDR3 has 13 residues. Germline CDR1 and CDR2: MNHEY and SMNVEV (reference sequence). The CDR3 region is CASKDHLKNEQFF. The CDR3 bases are TGTGCCAGCAAAGATCACTTAAAGAATGAGCAGTTCTTC.

In DNA form, the CDR3 reads TGTGCCAGCAGTGGCGGACAGGGGGCGAATGAGCAGTTCTTC. Its translation: CASSGGQGANEQFF. V usage is TRBV6-1 and J usage is TRBJ2-1, with TRBD1 identical over 11 bases. Trimming removed 4 bases from V and 7 bases from J; junction bases left unmatched: 3. The CDR3 contains 14 residues. Germline V gene data show CDR1 as MNHNS and CDR2 as SASEGT.

The CDR3: CSVYSGTGWGTNEKLFF. CDR3 coding DNA: TGCAGCGTTTATTCCGGGACAGGGTGGGGAACTAATGAAAAACTGTTTTTT. V and J are TRBV29-1 and TRBJ1-4; TRBD1 aligns across 9 bases. The germline gives CDR1 SQVTM, CDR2 ANQGSEA. With 5 bases clipped from V and 1 base from J, the junction kept 11 bases outside the gene matches. This CDR3 spans 17 amino acids.

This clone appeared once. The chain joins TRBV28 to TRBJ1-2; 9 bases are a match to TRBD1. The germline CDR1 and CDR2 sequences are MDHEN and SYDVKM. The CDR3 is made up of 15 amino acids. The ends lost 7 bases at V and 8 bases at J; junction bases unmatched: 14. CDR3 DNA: TGTGCCAGCACACCCCCCCTGGGACAGGGAGAGGGCTACACCTTC. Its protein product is CASTPPLGQGEGYTF.

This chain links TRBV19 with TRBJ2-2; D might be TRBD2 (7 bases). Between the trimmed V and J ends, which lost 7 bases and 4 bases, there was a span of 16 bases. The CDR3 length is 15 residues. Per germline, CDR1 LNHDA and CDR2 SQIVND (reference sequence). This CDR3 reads CASKRGDISTGELFF. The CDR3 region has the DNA TGTGCCAGTAAACGGGGGGACATTAGCACCGGGGAGCTGTTTTTT.

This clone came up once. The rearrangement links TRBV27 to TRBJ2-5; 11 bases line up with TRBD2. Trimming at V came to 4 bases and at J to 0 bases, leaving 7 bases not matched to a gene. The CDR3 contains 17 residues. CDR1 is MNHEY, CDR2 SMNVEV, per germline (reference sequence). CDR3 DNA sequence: TGTGCCAGCAGTTCACCTAGCGGGGGGCCGTACCAAGAGACCCAGTACTTC. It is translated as CASSSPSGGPYQETQYF.

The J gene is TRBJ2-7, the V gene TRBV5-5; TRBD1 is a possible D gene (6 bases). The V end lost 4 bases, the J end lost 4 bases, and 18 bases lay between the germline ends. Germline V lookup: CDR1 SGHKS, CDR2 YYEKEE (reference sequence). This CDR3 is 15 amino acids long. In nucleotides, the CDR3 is TGTGCCAGCAGCGTGGCAGGGGCAGGGAGATACGAGCAGTACTTC. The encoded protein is CASSVAGAGRYEQYF.

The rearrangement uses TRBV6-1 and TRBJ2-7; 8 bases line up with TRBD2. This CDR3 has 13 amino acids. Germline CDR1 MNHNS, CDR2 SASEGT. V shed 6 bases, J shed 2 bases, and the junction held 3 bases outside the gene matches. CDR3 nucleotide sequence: TGTGCCAGCAGCGGGGGGGAGCCCTACGAGCAGTACTTC. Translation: CASSGGEPYEQYF.

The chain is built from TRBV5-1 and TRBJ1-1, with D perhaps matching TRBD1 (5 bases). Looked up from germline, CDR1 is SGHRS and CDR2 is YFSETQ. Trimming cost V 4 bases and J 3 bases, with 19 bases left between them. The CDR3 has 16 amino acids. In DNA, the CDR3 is TGCGCCAGCAGCCCCTCAAAGGGGCAAGGGGACACTGAAGCTTTCTTT. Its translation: CASSPSKGQGDTEAFF.

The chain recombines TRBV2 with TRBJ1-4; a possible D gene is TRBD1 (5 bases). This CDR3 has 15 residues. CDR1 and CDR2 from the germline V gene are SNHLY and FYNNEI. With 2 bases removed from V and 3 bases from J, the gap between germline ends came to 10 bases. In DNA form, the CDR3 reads TGTGCCAGCAGTGAAACGGGGGTGTCTAATGAAAAACTGTTTTTT. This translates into CASSETGVSNEKLFF.

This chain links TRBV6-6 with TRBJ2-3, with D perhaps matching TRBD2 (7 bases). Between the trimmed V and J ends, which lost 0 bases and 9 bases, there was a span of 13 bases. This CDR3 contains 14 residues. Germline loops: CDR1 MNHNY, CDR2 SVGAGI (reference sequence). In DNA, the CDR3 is TGTGCCAGCAGTTACTCCGAGGGGGGGAACACGCAGTATTTT. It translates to CASSYSEGGNTQYF.

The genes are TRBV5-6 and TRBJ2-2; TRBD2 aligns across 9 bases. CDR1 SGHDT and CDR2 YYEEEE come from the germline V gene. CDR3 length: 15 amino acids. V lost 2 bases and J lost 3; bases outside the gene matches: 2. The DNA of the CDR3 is TGTGCCAGCAGCTTAGCGGGGGGATACACCGGGGAGCTGTTTTTT. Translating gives CASSLAGGYTGELFF.

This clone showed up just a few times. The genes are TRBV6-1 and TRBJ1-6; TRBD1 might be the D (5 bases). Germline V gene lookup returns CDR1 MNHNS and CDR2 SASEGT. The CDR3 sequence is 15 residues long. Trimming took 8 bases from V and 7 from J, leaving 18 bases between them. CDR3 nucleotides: TGTGCCAGCTTCCTCTCCGGACACGCAAATTCACCCCTCCACTTT. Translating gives CASFLSGHANSPLHF.

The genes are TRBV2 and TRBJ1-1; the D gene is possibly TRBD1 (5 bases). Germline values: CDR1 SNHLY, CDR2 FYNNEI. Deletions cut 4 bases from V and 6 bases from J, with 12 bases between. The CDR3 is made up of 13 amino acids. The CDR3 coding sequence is TGTGCCAGCAGTGTCCAGGGTAGGGCTGAAGCTTTCTTT. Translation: CASSVQGRAEAFF.

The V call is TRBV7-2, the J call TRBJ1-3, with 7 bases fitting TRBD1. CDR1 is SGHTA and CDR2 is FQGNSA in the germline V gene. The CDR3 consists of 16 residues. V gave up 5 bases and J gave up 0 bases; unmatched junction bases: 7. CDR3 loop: CASSRETGVSGNTIYF. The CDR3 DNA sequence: TGTGCCAGCAGCCGAGAAACAGGGGTCTCTGGAAACACCATATATTTT.

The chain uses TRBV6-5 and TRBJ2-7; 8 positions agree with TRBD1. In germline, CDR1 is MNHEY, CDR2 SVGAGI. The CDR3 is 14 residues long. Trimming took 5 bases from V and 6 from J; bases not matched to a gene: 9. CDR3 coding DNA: TGTGCCAGCAGTCTCGGACAGGGTGTGGTCGAGCAGTACTTC. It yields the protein CASSLGQGVVEQYF.

The CDR3 loop reads CASSFGVGGYEQYF. In DNA, the CDR3 is TGTGCCAGCAGCTTTGGGGTCGGAGGCTACGAGCAGTACTTC. This chain connects TRBV7-9 to TRBJ2-7; D possibly corresponds to TRBD2 (5 bases). V was shortened by 3 bases and J by 3 bases, with 12 bases between the two germline ends. CDR1 and CDR2 (germline): SEHNR, FQNEAQ (reference sequence). This CDR3 has 14 residues.

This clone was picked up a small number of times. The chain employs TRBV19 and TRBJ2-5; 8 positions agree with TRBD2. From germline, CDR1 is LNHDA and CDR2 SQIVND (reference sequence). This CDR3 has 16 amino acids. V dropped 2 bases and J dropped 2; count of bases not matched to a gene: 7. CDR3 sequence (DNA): TGTGCCAGTAGTATAAGGAGCCTAGCGGGTCAAGAGACCCAGTACTTC. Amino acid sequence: CASSIRSLAGQETQYF.

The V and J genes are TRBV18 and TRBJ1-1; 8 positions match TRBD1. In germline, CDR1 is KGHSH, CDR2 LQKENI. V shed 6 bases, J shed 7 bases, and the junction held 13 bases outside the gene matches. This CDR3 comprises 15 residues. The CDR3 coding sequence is TGTGCCAGCTCCCCAATTCCGACAGGGGCGGTTGAAGCTTTCTTT. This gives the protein CASSPIPTGAVEAFF.

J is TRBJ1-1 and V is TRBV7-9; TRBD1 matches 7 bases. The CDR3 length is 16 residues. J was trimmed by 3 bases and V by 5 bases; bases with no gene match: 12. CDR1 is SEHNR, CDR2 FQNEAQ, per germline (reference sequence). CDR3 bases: TGTGCCAGCAGCCAGGGGGGTTCCAGCGCGGACACTGAAGCTTTCTTT. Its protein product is CASSQGGSSADTEAFF.